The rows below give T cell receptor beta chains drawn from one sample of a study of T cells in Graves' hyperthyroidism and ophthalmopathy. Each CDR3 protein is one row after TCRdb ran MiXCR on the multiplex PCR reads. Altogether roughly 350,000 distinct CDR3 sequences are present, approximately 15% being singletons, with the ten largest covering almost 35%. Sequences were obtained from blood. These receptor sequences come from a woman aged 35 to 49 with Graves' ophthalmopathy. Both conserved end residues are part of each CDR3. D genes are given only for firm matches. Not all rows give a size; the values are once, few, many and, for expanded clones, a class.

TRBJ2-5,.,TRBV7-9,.,CASSPQQTQYF,TGTGCCAGCAGCCCCCAACAGACCCAGTACTTC
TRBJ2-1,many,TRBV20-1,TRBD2,CSARGTSGSYNEQFF,TGCAGTGCTAGAGGGACTAGCGGAAGTTACAATGAGCAGTTCTTC
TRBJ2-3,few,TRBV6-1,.,CASSEVRLVFADTQYF,TGTGCCAGCAGTGAAGTTAGACTAGTCTTTGCAGATACGCAGTATTTT
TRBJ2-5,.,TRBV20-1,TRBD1,CSASGTGGDTSQETQYF,TGCAGTGCCTCCGGGACAGGGGGCGATACCTCCCAAGAGACCCAGTACTTC
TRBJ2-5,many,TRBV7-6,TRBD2,CASSATSGGETQYF,TGTGCCAGCAGCGCGACTAGCGGGGGAGAGACCCAGTACTTC
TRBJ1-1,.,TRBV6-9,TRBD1,CASSWTGGSMNTEAFF,TGTGCCAGCAGTTGGACAGGGGGCTCCATGAACACTGAAGCTTTCTTT
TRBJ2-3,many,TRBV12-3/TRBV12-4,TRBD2,CASSPLSGRWREDTQYF,TGTGCCAGCAGTCCCCTTAGCGGGAGGTGGAGGGAAGATACGCAGTATTTT
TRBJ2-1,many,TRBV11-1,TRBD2,CASSTTNQGLAGSLAYNEQFF,TGTGCCAGCAGCACTACGAATCAGGGACTAGCGGGATCCCTGGCCTACAATGAGCAGTTCTTC
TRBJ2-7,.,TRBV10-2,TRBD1,CASTPDRDVEQYF,TGCGCCAGCACCCCGGACAGGGACGTCGAGCAGTACTTC
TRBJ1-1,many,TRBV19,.,CASSIPSGAREAFF,TGTGCCAGTAGTATTCCCTCCGGCGCGCGTGAAGCTTTCTTT
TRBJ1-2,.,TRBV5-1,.,CASSWGTNDGYTF,TGCGCCAGCAGCTGGGGGACGAACGATGGCTACACCTTC
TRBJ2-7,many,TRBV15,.,CATSRDFGGPYEQYF,TGTGCCACCAGCAGAGACTTCGGGGGCCCCTACGAGCAGTACTTC
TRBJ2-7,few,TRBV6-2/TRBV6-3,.,CASSYSNQRALYEQYF,TGTGCCAGCAGTTACTCGAATCAGCGGGCGCTATACGAGCAGTACTTC
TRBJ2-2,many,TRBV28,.,CASSLGVGELFF,TGTGCCAGCAGTTTGGGGGTTGGGGAGCTGTTTTTT
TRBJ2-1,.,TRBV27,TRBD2,CASSTLPLTSGFYNEQFF,TGTGCCAGCAGTACATTACCCCTGACTAGCGGTTTCTACAATGAGCAGTTCTTC
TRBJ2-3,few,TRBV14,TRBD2,CASSQFSGGSTDTQYF,TGTGCCAGCAGCCAGTTTAGCGGGGGAAGCACAGATACGCAGTATTTT
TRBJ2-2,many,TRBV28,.,CASSLDRFPSPGELFF,TGTGCCAGCAGTTTGGACAGATTCCCCAGTCCCGGGGAGCTGTTTTTT
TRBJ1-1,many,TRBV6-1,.,CASSEVGRGPEAFF,TGTGCCAGCAGTGAAGTGGGCAGGGGTCCTGAAGCTTTCTTT
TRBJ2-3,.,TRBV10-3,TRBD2,CAIGAQPSGRSDTQYF,TGTGCCATCGGAGCCCAACCTAGCGGGAGATCAGATACGCAGTATTTT
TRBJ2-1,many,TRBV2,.,CASLEQTYNEQFF,TGTGCCAGCCTCGAACAAACTTACAATGAGCAGTTCTTC
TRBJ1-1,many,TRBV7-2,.,CASSLDGAGTEAFF,TGTGCCAGCAGCTTAGACGGAGCTGGCACTGAAGCTTTCTTT
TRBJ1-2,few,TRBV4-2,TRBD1,CASSPPTGGGYTF,TGTGCCAGCAGCCCCCCGACAGGGGGTGGCTACACCTTC
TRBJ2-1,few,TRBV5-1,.,CASRRGSYNEQFF,TGCGCCAGCAGAAGGGGTTCCTACAATGAGCAGTTCTTC
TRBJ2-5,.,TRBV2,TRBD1,CASSGLGQVRETQYF,TGTGCCAGCAGTGGACTTGGACAGGTCAGAGAGACCCAGTACTTC
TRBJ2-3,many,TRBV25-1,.,CASSDQGHSKDTQYF,TGTGCCAGCAGTGACCAGGGCCATAGCAAAGATACGCAGTATTTT
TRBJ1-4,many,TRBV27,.,CASSLRTGEKLFF,TGTGCCAGCAGTTTACGGACGGGAGAAAAACTGTTTTTT
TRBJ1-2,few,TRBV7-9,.,CASSISGTVYGYTF,TGTGCCAGCTCGATCTCCGGGACCGTCTATGGCTACACCTTC
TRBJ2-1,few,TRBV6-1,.,CARTTGTYNEQFF,TGTGCCAGGACCACAGGGACCTACAATGAGCAGTTCTTC
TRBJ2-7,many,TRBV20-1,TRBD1,CSARDGTGVYEQYF,TGCAGTGCTAGAGATGGGACAGGGGTCTACGAGCAGTACTTC
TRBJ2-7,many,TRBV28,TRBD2,CASRGGLAYSYEQYF,TGTGCCAGCAGGGGGGGACTAGCGTATTCCTACGAGCAGTACTTC
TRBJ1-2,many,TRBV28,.,CASTAYGNYGYTF,TGTGCCAGCACTGCCTACGGAAACTATGGCTACACCTTC
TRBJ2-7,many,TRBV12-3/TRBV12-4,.,CASSYHWEVLYEQYF,TGTGCCAGCAGTTATCATTGGGAGGTTCTGTACGAGCAGTACTTC
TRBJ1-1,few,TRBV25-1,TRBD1,CASSGGQGVQRNTEAFF,TGTGCCAGCAGCGGGGGACAGGGGGTTCAACGGAACACTGAAGCTTTCTTT
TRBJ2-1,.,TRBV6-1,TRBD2,CASSAGSGSGLNEQFF,TGTGCCAGCAGTGCTGGAAGCGGGAGTGGCCTGAATGAGCAGTTCTTC
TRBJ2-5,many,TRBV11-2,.,CASSGLAVGTQYF,TGTGCCAGCAGCGGGCTAGCTGTCGGGACCCAGTACTTC
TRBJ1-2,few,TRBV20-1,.,CSAPNRRSNYGYTF,TGCAGTGCCCCCAATCGGCGGTCTAACTATGGCTACACCTTC
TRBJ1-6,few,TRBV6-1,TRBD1,CASDRGDSPLHF,TGTGCCAGTGACAGGGGTGATTCACCCCTCCACTTT
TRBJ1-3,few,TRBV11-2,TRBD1,CASSYRDRSLSTGNTIYF,TGTGCCAGCAGCTACCGGGACAGGTCCCTCAGCACTGGAAACACCATATATTTT
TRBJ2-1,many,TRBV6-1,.,CASSEAARTTGQFF,TGTGCCAGCAGTGAAGCAGCAAGGACGACGGGGCAGTTCTTC
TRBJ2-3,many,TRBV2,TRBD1,CARGTGTAFTDTQYF,TGTGCCAGAGGGACCGGGACAGCTTTCACAGATACGCAGTATTTT
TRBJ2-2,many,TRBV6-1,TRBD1,CASRINTGGAAGELFF,TGTGCCAGCAGAATCAACACAGGGGGCGCCGCCGGGGAGCTGTTTTTT
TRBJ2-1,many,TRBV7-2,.,CASSPSRGSYNEQFF,TGTGCCAGCAGCCCTTCCCGGGGATCCTACAATGAGCAGTTCTTC
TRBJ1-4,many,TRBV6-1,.,CAGRLRPTNEKLFF,TGTGCCGGGCGTCTTAGACCAACTAATGAAAAACTGTTTTTT
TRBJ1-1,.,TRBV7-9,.,CASSPYPRGGGHGEAFF,TGTGCCAGCAGCCCATATCCGAGGGGGGGGGGGCATGGCGAAGCTTTCTTT
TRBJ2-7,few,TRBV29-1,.,CSVLVKVEQYF,TGCAGCGTTTTAGTAAAGGTCGAGCAGTACTTC
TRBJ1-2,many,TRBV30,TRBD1,CAWKNDRGHGYTF,TGTGCCTGGAAAAACGACAGGGGTCATGGCTACACCTTC